Presented here are 27 T cell receptor beta chains from one specimen sequenced in a study of blood T cell repertoires in COVID-19. Clones were read by immunoSEQ multiplex PCR, and TCRdb kept only the in-frame ones, dropping some. The sample shows about 260,000 clones, more than 75% of them seen only once. Sequencing was done on a sample of PBMCs or T cells enriched from blood (not recorded which). These TCRs come from a woman between 45 and 65 years old who had recovered from COVID-19.

The chain recombines TRBV7-9 with TRBJ2-1; D might be TRBD2 (7 bases). The V end was cut by 0 bases, the J end by 7 bases, with 13 bases between. The CDR3 is 15 residues long. Germline values: CDR1 SEHNR, CDR2 FQNEAQ (reference sequence). The CDR3 region has the DNA TGTGCCAGCAGCTTAGCGGGGGGGCGGAGGAATGAGCAGTTCTTC. It is translated as CASSLAGGRRNEQFF. Complete variable domain (other parts from reference TRBV7-9 and TRBJ2-1): DTGVSQNPRHKITKRGQNVTFRCDPISEHNRLYWYRQTLGQGPEFLTYFQNEAQLEKSRLLSDRFSAERPKGSFSTLEIQRTEQGDSAMYLCASSLAGGRRNEQFFGPGTRLTVL.

This clone came up a few times. The V call is TRBV4-2, the J call TRBJ1-5; D not certain. Germline CDR1 reads LGHNA; CDR2 reads YNFKEQ. This CDR3 spans 13 amino acids. V lost 4 bases and J 7 bases, leaving 11 bases between the germline ends. CDR3 nucleotides: TGTGCCAGCAGCCCGGGTCGGGAACAGCCCCAGCATTTT. Protein product: CASSPGREQPQHF.

CDR3 coding DNA: TGCGCCAGCAGCCAAGTGGGGGCCACCGGGGAGCTGTTTTTT. It translates to CASSQVGATGELFF. The chain combines TRBV4-1 with TRBJ2-2, with D perhaps matching TRBD1 (6 bases). Trimming shortened V by 1 base and J by 4 bases, and 7 bases separated the two germline ends. This CDR3 comprises 14 residues. Germline assignment: CDR1 MGHRA and CDR2 YSYEKL.

J is TRBJ1-3 and V is TRBV10-3; D is unclear. This CDR3 has 15 residues. Germline values: CDR1 ENHRY, CDR2 SYGVKD. Trimming cost V 0 bases and J 1 base, with 7 bases left between them. Here the CDR3 reads CAISESGGSGNTIYF. In DNA, the CDR3 is TGTGCCATCAGTGAGTCAGGCGGGTCTGGAAACACCATATATTTT.

This sequence joins TRBV5-6 and TRBJ2-5; the D is unclear. Germline V lookup: CDR1 SGHDT, CDR2 YYEEEE. V shed 4 bases and J shed 4 bases, with 5 bases lying between them. The CDR3 spans 11 residues. The CDR3 nucleotides read TGTGCCAGCAGCACGCGAGAGACCCAGTACTTC. This gives the protein CASSTRETQYF.

V and J are TRBV5-1 and TRBJ2-7, with 8 nucleotides matching TRBD2. CDR3 length: 15 residues. V lost 4 bases and J lost 7; bases outside the gene matches: 13. Germline V gene sequence: CDR1 SGHRS, CDR2 YFSETQ. In nucleotides, the CDR3 is TGCGCCAGCAGCCCTACCGGGAGGGGTCTACGTGAGCAGTACTTC. Its protein product is CASSPTGRGLREQYF.

This clone was picked up one time. The chain joins TRBV29-1 to TRBJ2-1; D is unresolved. CDR1 is SQVTM and CDR2 is ANQGSEA in the germline V gene. The CDR3 totals 14 residues. V gave up 4 bases and J gave up 5 bases, with 15 bases separating them. The CDR3 DNA follows: TGCAGCGTTGGAAAGGCCAACTACAACAATGAGCAGTTCTTC. It translates to CSVGKANYNNEQFF.

As regards this clone: Sequence at one end of the junction differs from germline and may be a read error. The sample contains more than one DNA sequence encoding this CDR3. CDR3 nucleotide sequence: TGTGCTTGGAGCATGGCCCAGGGGGGAGCAGGAGTCGAGCAGTACTTC. Encoded protein: CAWSMAQGGAGVEQYF. This chain links TRBV30 with TRBJ2-7; maybe TRBD1 (7 bases). CDR1 and CDR2 from the germline V gene are GTSNPN and SVGIG (reference sequence). The CDR3 runs 16 residues.

V usage is TRBV28 and J usage is TRBJ1-5; D unresolved. The ends were cut back, 4 bases at V and 0 bases at J, with 4 bases in the middle. The CDR3 loop spans 13 amino acids. Germline CDR1 MDHEN, CDR2 SYDVKM. CDR3 protein: CASSYYSNQPQHF. The CDR3, as DNA: TGTGCCAGCAGTTACTATAGCAATCAGCCCCAGCATTTT.

To note about this clone: Other DNA variants within this sample encode the same CDR3. The chain has TRBV7-9 and TRBJ1-2, with 7 bases matching TRBD1. CDR3 length: 13 amino acids. Germline V gene sequence: CDR1 SEHNR, CDR2 FQNEAQ (reference sequence). Germline trimming cut 0 bases from V and 5 bases from J; bases unmatched to any gene: 0. CDR3 nucleotides: TGTGCCAGCAGCTTAGCACAGGGGTATGGCTACACCTTC. It translates to CASSLAQGYGYTF.

DNA of the CDR3: TGTGCCAGCAGACAGGGTTATCAGCCCCAGCATTTT. Protein product: CASRQGYQPQHF. V and J are TRBV27 and TRBJ1-5; maybe TRBD1 (6 bases). This CDR3 is built from 12 residues. Trimming took 6 bases from V and 5 from J, leaving 8 bases between them. Germline-derived CDR1 and CDR2 are MNHEY and SMNVEV (reference sequence).

The J gene is TRBJ2-5, the V gene TRBV4-1; 8 bases are shared with TRBD2. The CDR3 is made up of 15 amino acids. With 5 bases clipped from V and 5 bases from J, the junction kept 10 bases outside the gene matches. Per the germline V gene, CDR1 is MGHRA and CDR2 is YSYEKL. CDR3 region: CASSFRRGGPETQYF. In nucleotides, the CDR3 is TGCGCCAGCAGCTTTCGTCGGGGGGGTCCGGAGACCCAGTACTTC.

The chain combines TRBV3-1 (or the pseudogene TRBV3-2) with TRBJ1-2, with unresolved D. The V gene's germline CDR1 is LGHDT and CDR2 YNNKEL (reference sequence). The CDR3 sequence is 14 residues long. The V and J ends lost 4 bases and 8 bases respectively, with 17 bases between them. DNA for the CDR3: TGTGCCAGCAGCCCTTTGAATTTCCCGAGAGGCTACACCTTC. Encoded protein: CASSPLNFPRGYTF.

The chain uses TRBV4-3 and TRBJ2-7; perhaps TRBD2 as D (7 bases). Germline CDR1 LGHNA, CDR2 YSLEER. V was shortened by 0 bases and J by 1 base, with 10 bases between the two germline ends. The CDR3 totals 15 residues. CDR3 in amino acids: CASSQDRGLSYEQYF. CDR3 in DNA: TGCGCCAGCAGCCAAGACAGGGGACTATCCTACGAGCAGTACTTC.

This clone was recorded a few times. The chain has TRBV12-5 and TRBJ1-5, with a tentative D call TRBD1 (6 bases). Between the trimmed V and J ends, which lost 3 bases and 5 bases, there was a span of 17 bases. The CDR3 has 16 amino acids. Per the germline V gene, CDR1 is LGHNT and CDR2 is FRNRAP. This CDR3 is CASGFGNSRGYQPQHF. For the CDR3, the DNA is TGTGCTAGTGGTTTTGGGAATTCTAGGGGGTATCAGCCCCAGCATTTT.

This clone occurred once. The rearrangement uses TRBV7-9 and TRBJ2-2; TRBD2 is a possible D gene (6 bases). Germline V lookup: CDR1 SEHNR, CDR2 FQNEAQ (reference sequence). Trimming took 0 bases from V and 9 from J, leaving 14 bases between them. The CDR3 runs 15 residues. CDR3 DNA sequence: TGTGCCAGCAGCTTAGCCCGGGGGACGGTTCGGGAGCTGTTTTTT. Protein: CASSLARGTVRELFF.

Remarks on this clone: Germline and junction disagree at one end, which may indicate a read error. J is TRBJ2-5 and V is TRBV7-3, with D unclear. CDR3 size: 15 residues. CDR1 and CDR2 from the germline V gene are SGHTA and FQGTGA. CDR3 bases: TGTGCCAGCAGCGTAACAACTCGGCCGGGAGAGACCCAGTACTTC. Protein sequence: CASSVTTRPGETQYF. Full variable domain (remainder filled in from reference TRBV7-3 and TRBJ2-5): GAGVSQTPSNKVTEKGKYVELRCDPISGHTALYWYRQSLGQGPEFLIYFQGTGAADDSGLPNDRFFAVRPEGSVSTLKIQRTERGDSAVYLCASSVTTRPGETQYFGPGTRLLVL.

The chain employs TRBV2 and TRBJ2-5, with D possibly matching TRBD2 (5 bases). Trimming pared 4 bases from V and 2 bases from J, leaving 8 bases between. The CDR3 has 13 residues. Germline V gene lookup returns CDR1 SNHLY and CDR2 FYNNEI. CDR3 sequence (DNA): TGTGCCAGCAGTGGAGACTATCAAGAGACCCAGTACTTC. Its protein is CASSGDYQETQYF.

This clone was seen a handful of times. CDR3 sequence: CASSFVRESYEQYF. For the CDR3, the DNA is TGTGCCAGCAGCTTCGTCAGGGAATCCTACGAGCAGTACTTC. The V and J genes are TRBV7-2 and TRBJ2-7, with D possibly matching TRBD1 (5 bases). V was clipped by 3 bases and J by 1 base, with 10 bases between them. The CDR3 has 14 residues. Germline-derived CDR1 and CDR2 are SGHTA and FQGNSA.

The gene calls are TRBV5-1 and TRBJ1-2; possibly TRBD1 for D (6 bases). The length of the CDR3 is 13 residues. The germline V gene encodes CDR1 SGHRS and CDR2 YFSETQ. Trimming cost V 2 bases and J 6 bases, with 11 bases left between them. The CDR3 DNA reads as TGCGCCAGCAGCTTTTACAGGGTGGATGGCTACACCTTC. This encodes CASSFYRVDGYTF.

A note on this clone: At one end, the junction sequence differs from germline, possibly due to a read error. J is TRBJ2-3 and V is TRBV7-7, with D possibly matching TRBD1 (6 bases). Germline V gene lookup returns CDR1 SSHAT and CDR2 FNYEAQ (reference sequence). The CDR3 covers 13 residues. As DNA, the CDR3 is TGTGCTAGCAGTCCCAACACAGGGTCGGGGCAGTATTTT. Protein: CASSPNTGSGQYF.

The chain combines TRBV3-1 (or the pseudogene TRBV3-2) with TRBJ1-2, with D unresolved. Trimming removed 1 base at V and 6 bases at J, with 6 bases between. Germline loops: CDR1 LGHDT, CDR2 YNNKEL (reference sequence). The CDR3 consists of 12 residues. The CDR3, as DNA: TGTGCCAGCAGCCAAGCTCCTAATGGCTACACCTTC. It encodes CASSQAPNGYTF.

The chain joins TRBV2 to TRBJ1-1, with a possible D match to TRBD1 (5 bases). CDR1 is SNHLY and CDR2 is FYNNEI in the germline V gene. The V end was cut by 6 bases, the J end by 5 bases, with 19 bases between. The CDR3 covers 15 residues. The CDR3 loop reads CASRGGRTGETEAFF. In nucleotides, the CDR3 is TGTGCCAGCAGGGGGGGACGGACGGGTGAGACTGAAGCTTTCTTT.

This sequence joins TRBV19 and TRBJ1-1, with 9 bases that match TRBD1. V gave up 5 bases and J gave up 5 bases; unmatched junction bases: 9. The CDR3 loop spans 15 amino acids. Germline V CDR1 and CDR2: LNHDA, SQIVND (reference sequence). The CDR3: CASSWGTGQWTEAFF. The CDR3 DNA is TGTGCCAGTAGTTGGGGGACAGGGCAGTGGACTGAAGCTTTCTTT.

A remark on this clone: A junction boundary mismatches the germline segment, possibly from a read error. The genes are TRBV7-2 and TRBJ2-4; perhaps TRBD2 as D (5 bases). Germline CDR1 and CDR2: SGHTA and FQGNSA. This CDR3 contains 18 residues. This chain's CDR3 is CASSLAGSGLLAKNFQYF. CDR3 in DNA: TGTGCCAGCAGCTTAGCGGGGAGCGGTCTCTTAGCCAAAAACTTTCAGTACTTC.

The rearrangement joins TRBV28 to TRBJ1-2, with TRBD1 matching over 8 bases. V lost 3 bases to trimming and J lost 4 bases; unmatched junction nucleotides: 4. Germline CDR1 and CDR2: MDHEN and SYDVKM. The CDR3 is 14 amino acids. The CDR3 DNA sequence: TGTGCCAGCAGTTTGCAGGGGGCGGTCTATGGCTACACCTTC. Translation: CASSLQGAVYGYTF.

CDR3 nucleotides: TGTGCCAGCAGCGTAGGAGGGTTCCCTCAGCCCCAGCATTTT. This gives the protein CASSVGGFPQPQHF. The rearrangement uses TRBV9 and TRBJ1-5; D gene uncertain. V dropped 0 bases and J dropped 6 bases, with 10 bases sitting between them. Looked up from germline, CDR1 is SGDLS and CDR2 is YYNGEE. The CDR3 contains 14 residues.